Listed below are T cell receptor beta chains from one sample, sequenced in a study of technical replicates of blood from a few donors. The assay was immunoSEQ multiplex PCR, and TCRdb's table has in-frame clones only and misses some. The sample lists around 68,000 clones, about 97% occurring once. The sample consisted of T cells isolated from PBMCs. The receptors derive from a human donor in good health. CDR3s include the opening cysteine and the closing phenylalanine or tryptophan. Fields, in order: V gene, J gene, D gene, clone size, CDR3 protein, CDR3 DNA. The D gene is left open where the match is weak. Rows may omit the clone size; those that give it use once, few, many or a size class.

>TRBV5-4|TRBJ1-1|TRBD1|few
CASSYRTGHEAFF
TGTGCCAGCAGCTACAGGACAGGGCATGAAGCTTTCTTT
>TRBV4-1|TRBJ1-4|NA|once
CASSQGRDEKLFF
TGCGCCAGCAGCCAAGGCAGGGATGAAAAACTGTTTTTT
>TRBV6-1|TRBJ1-4|NA|NA
CAVQEFPAEKLFF
TGTGCCGTACAGGAGTTCCCGGCTGAAAAACTGTTTTTT
>TRBV28|TRBJ2-7|NA|NA
CASSSSSTGFSYEQYF
TGTGCCAGCAGTTCCTCTTCTACAGGGTTCTCCTACGAGCAGTACTTC
>TRBV7-9|TRBJ1-2|TRBD1|NA
CAGGDRVLYTF
TGTGCCGGAGGGGACAGGGTACTCTACACCTTC
>TRBV2|TRBJ2-2|NA|NA
CASRGENTGELFF
TGTGCCAGCCGAGGCGAAAACACCGGGGAGCTGTTTTTT
>TRBV7-7|TRBJ2-7|NA|NA
CASSQGQFYEQYF
TGTGCTAGCAGCCAGGGACAATTCTACGAGCAGTACTTC
>TRBV6-5|TRBJ2-3|NA|NA
CASTRGTYTDTQYF
TGTGCCAGCACCCGGGGGACCTACACAGATACGCAGTATTTT
>TRBV7-8|TRBJ2-1|NA|NA
CASSFGLGGAYNEQFF
TGTGCCAGCAGCTTTGGTTTAGGGGGGGCCTACAATGAGCAGTTCTTC
>TRBV6-1|TRBJ2-1|TRBD2|NA
CASSEDPLAGYNEQFF
TGTGCCAGCAGTGAAGATCCCCTAGCGGGCTACAATGAGCAGTTCTTC
>TRBV5-4|TRBJ2-1|NA|NA
CASSFGGGSVINEQFF
TGTGCCAGCAGCTTTGGGGGCGGGAGCGTCATCAATGAGCAGTTCTTC